The sequence of this TCR beta chain was determined in a study of blood T cell repertoires in COVID-19. The CDR3 length is 13 residues. The V gene's germline CDR1 is MNHEY and CDR2 SVGEGT. V was clipped by 4 bases and J by 3 bases, with 8 bases between them. In the original workflow: Amplified reference gene primers provided the basis for estimating nucleated cell counts. TCRdb's table, derived via immunoSEQ multiplex PCR, lists solely in-frame clones and lacks some. V, J and clone size are those of that table, while D and trimming were read from the DNA. The sample has about 200,000 clones, 80% to 90% seen once.

The V call is TRBV6-2 or TRBV6-3, the J call TRBJ2-3; D might be TRBD2 (6 bases). The sequenced material came from peripheral blood. This TCR derives from a woman in her 70s with acute or convalescent COVID-19. CDR3 residues: CASSFRGTDTQYF. CDR3 in DNA: TGTGCCAGCAGTTTCCGGGGGACAGATACGCAGTATTTT.